This T cell receptor beta chain was recovered during a study of blood T cell repertoires in COVID-19. Study-level background: COVID-19 samples from acute and convalescent phases originated in the United States, Italy and Spain. T cells, B-cell-depleted T cells, or PBMCs supplied cDNA or gDNA.

Original analysis: Reference gene primers were amplified, and this amplification served to estimate nucleated cell counts. Profiling relied on immunoSEQ multiplex PCR, and the TCRdb table lists in-frame clones only, not all of them. For V, J and clone size, that table is used; D and trimming come from the DNA. In the table there are about 190,000 clones, about 90% of which are singletons. Germline lookup yields CDR1 MNHEY and CDR2 SMNVEV (reference sequence). The CDR3 has 17 amino acids. With 6 bases clipped from V and 4 bases from J, the junction kept 14 bases outside the gene matches. The sequence was collected from a middle-aged man with acute or convalescent COVID-19. J is TRBJ2-2 and V is TRBV27; 7 bases are a match to TRBD1. Sequenced: peripheral blood. For the CDR3, the DNA is TGTGCCAGCAGGGCCACCCCGACAGGGTTTAGCACCGGGGAGCTGTTTTTT. Amino acids: CASRATPTGFSTGELFF.